This TCR beta chain originates from a study of T cell responses to AZD1222 COVID-19 vaccine. TCRdb keeps only in-frame clones here, not all; method: immunoSEQ multiplex PCR. The sample holds over 150,000 clones; approximately 90% are singletons and the top ten take roughly 4%. V lost 3 bases to trimming and J lost 2 bases, with 7 bases between them. The CDR3 consists of 13 residues. Per the germline V gene, CDR1 is MGHDK and CDR2 is SYGVNS. With respect to this clone: Its specificity is not known.

Study outcomes and limitations: There were repertoire samples only from the period after the peak T cell response. Breadth and depth of Spike-specific TCRs rose after two AZD1222 doses. Along spike, vaccine-associated CD4 TCRs were found throughout, with dominance at 160-218 and 743-854.

Sample: peripheral blood, taken 28 days after the second AZD1222 dose. The gene calls are TRBV25-1 and TRBJ1-2; no firm D call. The TCR sequence derives from an adult who received the AZD1222 COVID-19 vaccine. DNA for the CDR3: TGTGCCAGCAGTGAGCCCTCGAACTATGGCTACACCTTC. It codes for CASSEPSNYGYTF.